A selection of T cell receptor beta chains follows, all from one sample in a study of blood T cell repertoires in COVID-19. Sequencing was performed with immunoSEQ multiplex PCR; in TCRdb, only in-frame clones are kept and a portion is missing. Here the sample spans under 130,000 clones, 81% being singletons. What was sequenced was peripheral blood. The receptors originated from an elderly man with acute or convalescent COVID-19. CDR3s include the opening cysteine and the closing phenylalanine or tryptophan. Each record gives: V gene, clone size, D gene, J gene, CDR3 length, CDR3 protein, CDR3 DNA. A D gene is named only where the DNA matches it firmly. Some rows mark clone size as missing; the rest say once, few, many or name a class of expanded clone.

v_call: TRBV28; clone_size: -; d_call: TRBD1; j_call: TRBJ1-1; cdr3_length: 10; cdr3_aa: CPSGTAEAFF; cdr3_nt: TGTCCCTCGGGGACAGCTGAAGCTTTCTTT
v_call: TRBV18; clone_size: once; d_call: -; j_call: TRBJ2-7; cdr3_length: 12; cdr3_aa: CASSPSSYEQYF; cdr3_nt: TGTGCCAGCTCACCTAGCTCCTACGAGCAGTACTTC
v_call: TRBV29-1; clone_size: few; d_call: TRBD1; j_call: TRBJ1-2; cdr3_length: 14; cdr3_aa: CSVEPGTGMGGYTF; cdr3_nt: TGCAGCGTTGAACCCGGGACAGGGATGGGTGGCTACACCTTC
v_call: TRBV6-4; clone_size: -; d_call: -; j_call: TRBJ1-6; cdr3_length: 13; cdr3_aa: CASSVDRDSPLHF; cdr3_nt: TGTGCCAGCAGTGTGGACAGAGATTCACCCCTCCACTTT
v_call: TRBV5-1; clone_size: -; d_call: -; j_call: TRBJ2-6; cdr3_length: 19; cdr3_aa: CASSLASIAVSSGANVLTF; cdr3_nt: TGCGCCAGCAGCTTGGCCAGCATAGCTGTGAGCTCTGGGGCCAACGTCCTGACTTTC
v_call: TRBV4-2; clone_size: -; d_call: -; j_call: TRBJ1-5; cdr3_length: 14; cdr3_aa: CASSQDNSNQPQHF; cdr3_nt: TGTGCCAGCAGCCAAGATAATAGCAATCAGCCCCAGCATTTT
v_call: TRBV28; clone_size: few; d_call: TRBD1; j_call: TRBJ1-1; cdr3_length: 13; cdr3_aa: CASRGQSYTEAFF; cdr3_nt: TGTGCCAGCAGGGGACAGTCTTACACTGAAGCTTTCTTT
v_call: TRBV3-1/TRBV3-2; clone_size: -; d_call: TRBD1; j_call: TRBJ1-2; cdr3_length: 13; cdr3_aa: CASSFRDRGGYTF; cdr3_nt: TGTGCCAGCAGCTTCCGGGACAGGGGTGGCTACACCTTC
v_call: TRBV5-1; clone_size: few; d_call: TRBD1; j_call: TRBJ1-1; cdr3_length: 14; cdr3_aa: CASSWTGSNTEAFF; cdr3_nt: TGCGCCAGCAGTTGGACAGGTTCGAACACTGAAGCTTTCTTT
v_call: TRBV19; clone_size: -; d_call: -; j_call: TRBJ1-5; cdr3_length: 13; cdr3_aa: CASSIIPSQPQHF; cdr3_nt: TGTGCCAGTAGTATCATCCCGAGTCAGCCCCAGCATTTT
v_call: TRBV5-1; clone_size: -; d_call: TRBD2; j_call: TRBJ2-1; cdr3_length: 21; cdr3_aa: CASSFPLPGLAGGPSGNEQFF; cdr3_nt: TGCGCCAGCAGCTTCCCCTTGCCGGGACTAGCGGGAGGGCCTTCCGGGAATGAGCAGTTCTTC
v_call: TRBV18; clone_size: -; d_call: TRBD1; j_call: TRBJ1-2; cdr3_length: 21; cdr3_aa: CASSPTGFGIVGTGGFYGYTF; cdr3_nt: TGTGCCAGCTCACCGACAGGATTCGGCATTGTGGGGACAGGTGGCTTCTATGGCTACACCTTC
v_call: TRBV5-1; clone_size: -; d_call: -; j_call: TRBJ2-7; cdr3_length: 15; cdr3_aa: CASSLVTGSTYEQYF; cdr3_nt: TGCGCCAGCAGCTTGGTAACAGGGTCCACCTACGAGCAGTACTTC
v_call: TRBV10-1; clone_size: -; d_call: -; j_call: TRBJ2-1; cdr3_length: 14; cdr3_aa: CASSPAHNYNEQFF; cdr3_nt: TGCGCCAGCAGTCCTGCACACAATTACAATGAGCAGTTCTTC
v_call: TRBV6-2/TRBV6-3; clone_size: -; d_call: TRBD1; j_call: TRBJ2-1; cdr3_length: 20; cdr3_aa: CASSYVTGTGVNSYYNEQFF; cdr3_nt: TGTGCCAGCAGTTACGTAACCGGGACAGGGGTCAACTCCTACTACAATGAGCAGTTCTTC
v_call: TRBV7-8; clone_size: -; d_call: -; j_call: TRBJ2-2; cdr3_length: 14; cdr3_aa: CASSPRAFLGELFF; cdr3_nt: TGTGCCAGCAGCCCGCGGGCCTTCCTGGGGGAGCTGTTTTTT
v_call: TRBV9; clone_size: -; d_call: -; j_call: TRBJ2-3; cdr3_length: 14; cdr3_aa: CASSVESVSDTQYF; cdr3_nt: TGTGCCAGCAGCGTAGAATCGGTCTCAGATACGCAGTATTTT